This section outlines one T cell receptor beta chain sequence together with its context. This entry belongs to a study of blood T cell repertoires in COVID-19. Germline V CDR1 and CDR2: LGHDT, YNNKEL (reference sequence). Trimming took off 1 base at V and 3 bases at J, with 5 bases between the two ends. This CDR3 is 13 amino acids long. The table came from immunoSEQ multiplex PCR; TCRdb's copy has only in-frame clones and leaves some out. The table includes some 100,000 clones, around 87% detected once. The TCR comes from a young woman with acute or convalescent COVID-19. Sequencing used peripheral blood. The V gene is TRBV3-1 (or the pseudogene TRBV3-2), the J gene TRBJ2-3; unclear D gene. CDR3 in DNA: TGTGCCAGCAGCCAAGCCCTTACAGATACGCAGTATTTT. Protein sequence: CASSQALTDTQYF.